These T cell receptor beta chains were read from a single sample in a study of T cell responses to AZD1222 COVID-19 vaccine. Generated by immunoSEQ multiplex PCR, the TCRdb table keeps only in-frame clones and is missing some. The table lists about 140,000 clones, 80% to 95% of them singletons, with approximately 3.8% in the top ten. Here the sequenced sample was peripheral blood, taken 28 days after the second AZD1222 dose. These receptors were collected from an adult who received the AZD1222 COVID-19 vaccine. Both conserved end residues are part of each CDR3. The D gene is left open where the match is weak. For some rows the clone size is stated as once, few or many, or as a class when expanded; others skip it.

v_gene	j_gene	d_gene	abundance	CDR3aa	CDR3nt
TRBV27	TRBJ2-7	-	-	CASSLVPAYEQYF	TGTGCCAGCAGTTTAGTTCCTGCCTACGAGCAGTACTTC
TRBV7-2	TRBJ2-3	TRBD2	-	CASSLRGRSTDTQYF	TGTGCCAGCAGCTTGCGCGGGAGAAGCACAGATACGCAGTATTTT
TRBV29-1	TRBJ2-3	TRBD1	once	CSVSSDRDADTQYF	TGCAGCGTTTCCTCCGACAGGGATGCAGATACGCAGTATTTT
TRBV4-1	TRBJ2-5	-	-	CASSQASAEETQYF	TGCGCCAGCAGCCAAGCTTCTGCGGAAGAGACCCAGTACTTC
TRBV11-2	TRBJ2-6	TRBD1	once	CASDRGSGANVLTF	TGTGCATCGGACAGGGGATCTGGGGCCAACGTCCTGACTTTC
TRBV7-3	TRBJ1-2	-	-	CASSLTANYGYTF	TGTGCCAGCAGCCTGACAGCTAACTATGGCTACACCTTC
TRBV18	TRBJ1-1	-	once	CASSPERTEAFF	TGTGCCAGCTCACCCGAAAGGACTGAAGCTTTCTTT
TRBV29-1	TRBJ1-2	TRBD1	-	CSVGRQGYGYTF	TGCAGCGTGGGTAGACAGGGGTACGGCTACACCTTC
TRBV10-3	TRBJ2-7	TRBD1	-	CAKGTGAAANSYEQYF	TGTGCCAAGGGTACAGGGGCGGCTGCGAACTCCTACGAGCAGTACTTC
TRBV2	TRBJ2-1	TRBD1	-	CASSLRTGNEQFF	TGTGCCAGCAGTTTACGGACAGGCAATGAGCAGTTCTTC
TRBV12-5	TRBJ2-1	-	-	CASGYYNEQFF	TGTGCTAGTGGTTACTACAATGAGCAGTTCTTC
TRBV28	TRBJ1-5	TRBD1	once	CASSLSTGYAQPQHF	TGTGCCAGCAGTTTGTCGACAGGGTATGCTCAGCCCCAGCATTTT
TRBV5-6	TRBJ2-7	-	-	CASTSVHRVDYEQYF	TGTGCCAGCACCAGCGTACACAGGGTGGACTACGAGCAGTACTTC
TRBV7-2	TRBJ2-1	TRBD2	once	CASSLGAGGINEQFF	TGTGCCAGCAGCTTAGGAGCGGGGGGTATAAATGAGCAGTTCTTC
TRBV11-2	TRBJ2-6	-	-	CASSLGAGGYSGANVLTF	TGTGCCAGCAGCTTAGGAGCGGGCGGGTACTCTGGGGCCAACGTCCTGACTTTC
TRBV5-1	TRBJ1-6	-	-	CASSSNIDSPLHF	TGCGCCAGCAGCTCCAATATAGATTCACCCCTCCACTTT
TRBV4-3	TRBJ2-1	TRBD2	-	CASSQEIAGGPYNEQFF	TGCGCCAGCAGCCAAGAAATAGCGGGAGGCCCCTACAATGAGCAGTTCTTC
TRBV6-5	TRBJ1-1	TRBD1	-	CASPDRANTEAFF	TGTGCCAGCCCCGACAGGGCGAACACTGAAGCTTTCTTT
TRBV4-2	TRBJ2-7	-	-	CASSQGGGDYEQYF	TGTGCCAGCAGCCAAGGCGGGGGCGACTACGAGCAGTACTTC
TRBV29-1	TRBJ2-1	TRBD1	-	CSVEPNRGRFRDEQFF	TGCAGCGTTGAGCCCAACAGGGGGCGTTTTCGCGATGAGCAGTTCTTC
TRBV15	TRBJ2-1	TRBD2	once	CATSRASGRADREQFF	TGTGCCACCAGCAGAGCTAGCGGGAGGGCCGACCGTGAGCAGTTCTTC
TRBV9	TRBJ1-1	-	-	CASSVSAGSGTEAFF	TGTGCCAGCAGCGTAAGTGCAGGGTCGGGCACTGAAGCTTTCTTT